The entry below gives a single T cell receptor beta chain sequence along with its context. Its antigen is not identified. The data originate from a study of T cell responses to AZD1222 COVID-19 vaccine. Samples with a second dose at about 4 or about 12 weeks were pooled together. Study outcomes and limitations: Among the donors, most were white British and more were female, and clonal diversity was possibly underestimated.

Here immunoSEQ multiplex PCR was the method, and the copy in TCRdb shows in-frame clones only, minus some. This sample has approximately 270,000 clones, with around 93% found just once. The germline V gene encodes CDR1 MNHNS and CDR2 SASEGT. J was trimmed by 1 base and V by 7 bases; bases with no gene match: 8. The CDR3 consists of 15 residues. The sample here was peripheral blood, taken 28 days after the second AZD1222 dose. The source is an adult who received the AZD1222 COVID-19 vaccine. The chain links TRBV6-1 to TRBJ2-3; TRBD1 agrees at 7 bases. The CDR3 nucleotides read TGTGCCAGCATTCACCCGGGGACAGGCACAGATACGCAGTATTTT. It encodes CASIHPGTGTDTQYF.